The 29 T cell receptor beta chains given below trace back to one sample, sequenced in a study of CD8 T cells in ankylosing spondylitis. MiXCR, applied by TCRdb to the 5' RACE reads, yields one record per CDR3 protein. The sample consists of approximately 140,000 distinct CDR3 sequences, under 55% of them appearing once. Specimen: synovial fluid, either unsorted or a sorted T cell fraction (not recorded which). These receptors came from a male donor with ankylosing spondylitis.

This chain connects TRBV12-3 or TRBV12-4 to TRBJ2-7; 7 bases match TRBD1. V dropped 5 bases and J dropped 4; count of bases not matched to a gene: 5. The CDR3 has 13 amino acids. CDR3 coding DNA: TGTGCCAGCAGTCGGACAGGCGAATACGAGCAGTACTTC. This gives the protein CASSRTGEYEQYF.

The chain links TRBV7-8 to TRBJ1-1; 7 nucleotides match TRBD1. V dropped 4 bases and J dropped 6; count of bases not matched to a gene: 8. CDR1 SGHVS and CDR2 FQNEAQ come from the germline V gene. There are 14 residues in the CDR3. The CDR3 DNA reads TGTGCCAGCAGCTCCAAGGACAGGCCCGCTGAAGCTTTCTTT. Its protein product is CASSSKDRPAEAFF.

The chain joins TRBV4-1 to TRBJ2-7; D is possibly TRBD1 or TRBD2 (5 bases each). The V end was cut by 3 bases, the J end by 4 bases, with 16 bases between. The CDR3 consists of 15 residues. Germline CDR1 MGHRA, CDR2 YSYEKL. For the CDR3, the DNA is TGCGCCAGCAGCCACAGCCCGCCCGGGGCATACGAGCAGTACTTC. Amino acids: CASSHSPPGAYEQYF.

The chain recombines TRBV9 with TRBJ2-2, with TRBD2 identical over 10 bases. This CDR3 is 16 amino acids long. Germline CDR1 SGDLS, CDR2 YYNGEE. V lost 5 bases and J lost 5; bases outside the gene matches: 9. The CDR3 loop reads CASRKREGQETGELFF. As DNA, the CDR3 is TGTGCCAGCAGGAAGCGGGAGGGCCAGGAGACCGGGGAGCTGTTTTTT. Variable domain in full (rest from reference TRBV9 and TRBJ2-2): DSGVTQTPKHLITATGQRVTLRCSPRSGDLSVYWYQQSLDQGLQFLIQYYNGEERAKGNILERFSAQQFPDLHSELNLSSLELGDSALYFCASRKREGQETGELFFGEGSRLTVL.

Points on this clonotype: This may be a read error, as it is one base from a much larger clone. The chain recombines TRBV6-4 with TRBJ2-3, with 7 nucleotides matching TRBD2. The J segment lost 1 base and the V segment lost 2 bases, leaving 0 bases of the junction unmatched. The CDR3 is made up of 14 amino acids. Per germline, CDR1 MRHNA and CDR2 SNTAGT. CDR3 amino acids: CASSDGGGTDTQYF. The CDR3 nucleotides read TGTGCCAGCAGTGACGGGGGGGGCACAGATACGCAGTATTTT.

The V call is TRBV21-1, the J call TRBJ1-5; whether TRBD1, the table's D call, matches the DNA was not checked. TRBV21-1 is a documented pseudogene. This CDR3 has 19 amino acids. The CDR3 protein is CASSRRQADLGVLYQPQHF. In nucleotides, the CDR3 is TGTGCCAGCAGCAGAAGACAGGCGGATTTAGGGGTATTATATCAGCCCCAGCATTTT.

The chain couples TRBV4-3 to TRBJ2-7; 7 nucleotides line up with TRBD2. Looked up from germline, CDR1 is LGHNA and CDR2 is YSLEER. V lost 4 bases, J lost 4 bases, and 7 bases stayed unmatched. This CDR3 contains 14 residues. CDR3 in DNA: TGCGCCAGCAGCCCGAGTGCGGGAGTTTACGAGCAGTACTTC. This translates into CASSPSAGVYEQYF.

This clonotype was observed once. The rearrangement uses TRBV5-1 and TRBJ2-7, with D possibly being TRBD1 (7 bases). CDR1 SGHRS and CDR2 YFSETQ come from the germline V gene. V was shortened by 3 bases and J by 4 bases, with 14 bases between the two germline ends. The CDR3 is made up of 14 amino acids. CDR3 nucleotides: TGCGCCAGCAGCTCGGGGGACAGAGTTTACGAGCAGTACTTC. It is translated as CASSSGDRVYEQYF.

The chain recombines TRBV11-1 with TRBJ2-1, with 10 positions matching TRBD2. The length of the CDR3 is 18 residues. The germline CDR1 and CDR2 sequences are SGHAT and FQDESV (reference sequence). Trimming cost V 3 bases and J 8 bases; bases outside gene matches: 16. The CDR3 loop reads CASSFPSGSTLFSYEQFF. The DNA of the CDR3 is TGTGCCAGCAGCTTTCCTAGCGGGAGTACATTGTTTTCCTATGAGCAGTTCTTC. Full variable domain (outside the CDR3, taken from reference TRBV11-1 and TRBJ2-1): EAEVAQSPRYKITEKSQAVAFWCDPISGHATLYWYRQILGQGPELLVQFQDESVVDDSQLPKDRFSAERLKGVDSTLKIQPAELGDSAMYLCASSFPSGSTLFSYEQFFGPGTRLTVL.

This clonotype was seen just once. The CDR3 spells CASSLLRTSGGSTDTQYF. CDR3 nucleotide sequence: TGTGCCAGCAGTCTACTCAGGACTAGCGGGGGTAGCACAGATACGCAGTATTTT. The chain uses TRBV6-5 and TRBJ2-3; TRBD2 matches 13 bases. This CDR3 has 18 residues. Germline V gives CDR1 MNHEY, CDR2 SVGAGI. Trimming at V came to 5 bases and at J to 0 bases, leaving 8 bases not matched to a gene.

The chain carries TRBV3-1 and TRBJ2-7; D is possibly TRBD2 (7 bases). Germline assignment: CDR1 LGHDT and CDR2 YNNKEL (reference sequence). The CDR3 runs 16 residues. The ends were cut back, 3 bases at V and 2 bases at J, with 17 bases in the middle. CDR3 sequence (DNA): TGTGCCAGCAGCCAGATAGGGCCCGGGGGGCCCTACGAGCAGTACTTC. This gives the protein CASSQIGPGGPYEQYF.

This clonotype was seen more than once but under ten times. V and J are TRBV6-4 and TRBJ2-2; possibly TRBD2 for D (5 bases). CDR3 size: 13 residues. The ends were cut back, 3 bases at V and 8 bases at J, with 10 bases in the middle. From germline, CDR1 is MRHNA and CDR2 SNTAGT. In DNA form, the CDR3 reads TGTGCCAGCAGTGAGAGGGAATCGGGGGAGCTGTTTTTT. Translation gives CASSERESGELFF.

CDR3 residues: CASSEVLAGGDTQYF. CDR3 DNA: TGTGCCAGCAGTGAAGTACTAGCGGGAGGAGATACGCAGTATTTT. The rearrangement joins TRBV6-1 to TRBJ2-3; 12 bases are shared with TRBD2. With 1 base clipped from V and 5 bases from J, the junction kept 1 base outside the gene matches. CDR1 MNHNS and CDR2 SASEGT come from the germline V gene. This CDR3 is 15 amino acids long.

This clonotype was recorded once. The rearrangement uses TRBV28 and TRBJ2-7; 7 nucleotides align to TRBD2. Trimming at V came to 3 bases and at J to 4 bases, leaving 15 bases not matched to a gene. CDR1 MDHEN and CDR2 SYDVKM come from the germline V gene. The CDR3 is 17 residues long. The CDR3 here is CASSLRSGSGEIYEQYF. CDR3 DNA: TGTGCCAGCAGTTTGCGTAGTGGAAGCGGGGAAATTTACGAGCAGTACTTC.

This clonotype was seen repeatedly, ten times or more. The chain recombines TRBV12-3 or TRBV12-4 with TRBJ2-3; no reliable D call. This CDR3 has 14 amino acids. Trimming left V 1 base short and J 7 bases short, with 12 bases between. The CDR3 DNA sequence: TGTGCCAGCAGTTTAGGTTCTACCCCAAATACGCAGTATTTT. Its protein is CASSLGSTPNTQYF.

This clonotype showed up just a few times. The chain's CDR3 is CASSWWGGSNTEAFF. CDR3 sequence (DNA): TGTGCCAGCAGCTGGTGGGGCGGAAGTAACACTGAAGCTTTCTTT. The V call is TRBV7-2, the J call TRBJ1-1; possibly TRBD1 for D (5 bases). Germline values: CDR1 SGHTA, CDR2 FQGNSA. CDR3 length: 15 amino acids. V lost 4 bases to trimming and J lost 2 bases, with 14 bases between them.

The V call is TRBV4-3, the J call TRBJ2-1; possibly TRBD1 or TRBD2 for D (5 bases each). This CDR3 comprises 15 residues. Looked up from germline, CDR1 is LGHNA and CDR2 is YSLEER. V was clipped by 1 base and J by 9 bases, with 16 bases between them. The CDR3 bases are TGCGCCAGCAGCCAAGCGGCGGAGTGGGGGATTGAGCAGTTCTTC. This translates into CASSQAAEWGIEQFF.

This clonotype came up a few times. The chain couples TRBV4-2 to TRBJ2-4, with TRBD2 identical over 8 bases. V shed 0 bases, J shed 6 bases, and the junction held 7 bases outside the gene matches. The CDR3 loop spans 16 amino acids. Looked up from germline, CDR1 is LGHNA and CDR2 is YNFKEQ. The CDR3 reads CASSQDPGGGSNIQYF. CDR3 nucleotide sequence: TGTGCCAGCAGCCAAGATCCCGGGGGGGGGTCAAACATTCAGTACTTC.

This chain connects TRBV5-1 to TRBJ2-7; no clear D gene. The germline V gene encodes CDR1 SGHRS and CDR2 YFSETQ. V dropped 0 bases and J dropped 3 bases, with 7 bases sitting between them. CDR3 length: 13 residues. CDR3: CASSLGQVYEQYF. CDR3 DNA sequence: TGCGCCAGCAGCTTGGGCCAGGTCTACGAGCAGTACTTC.

The chain employs TRBV4-1 and TRBJ1-5, with D possibly TRBD1 on 5 matching bases. V lost 0 bases, J lost 7 bases, and 7 bases lay in between. This CDR3 has 13 residues. CDR1 is MGHRA and CDR2 is YSYEKL in the germline V gene. The CDR3 region has the DNA TGCGCCAGCAGCCAAGAGGGGGGACAGCCCCAGCATTTT. Amino acids: CASSQEGGQPQHF.

The CDR3 DNA sequence: TGCAGTGCTAGCCTAGCGGGGGGCCAAGAGACCCAGTACTTC. It yields the protein CSASLAGGQETQYF. This rearrangement joins TRBV20-1 to TRBJ2-5; 11 nucleotides align to TRBD2. This CDR3 contains 14 residues. Germline CDR1 and CDR2: DFQATT and SNEGSKA (reference sequence). Trimming removed 3 bases from V and 1 base from J; junction bases left unmatched: 1.

The chain has TRBV5-1 and TRBJ2-2; 7 bases match TRBD1. Germline-derived CDR1 and CDR2 are SGHRS and YFSETQ. The CDR3 totals 15 residues. J lost 5 bases, V lost 3 bases, and 7 bases had no gene match. CDR3 amino acids: CASSYATGYTGELFF. The CDR3 DNA is TGCGCCAGCAGCTATGCGACAGGGTATACCGGGGAGCTGTTTTTT.

This clonotype appeared a few times. V and J are TRBV7-8 and TRBJ2-7, with D perhaps being TRBD1 or TRBD2 (5 bases each). Trimming shortened V by 4 bases and J by 4 bases, and 11 bases separated the two germline ends. Per germline, CDR1 SGHVS and CDR2 FQNEAQ. This CDR3 has 13 amino acids. The CDR3 DNA follows: TGTGCCAGCAGCTGGGGGTACACTTACGAGCAGTACTTC. Translation: CASSWGYTYEQYF.

This clonotype was found a few times. The gene calls are TRBV4-1 and TRBJ1-4; no definite D call. The length of the CDR3 is 16 residues. Per the germline V gene, CDR1 is MGHRA and CDR2 is YSYEKL. V shed 3 bases and J shed 0 bases, with 11 bases lying between them. CDR3 bases: TGCGCCAGCAGCCAGCACAACCGAACAACTAATGAAAAACTGTTTTTT. Its translation is CASSQHNRTTNEKLFF.

This chain links TRBV20-1 with TRBJ2-1; 8 nucleotides align to TRBD2. The germline V gene has CDR1 DFQATT and CDR2 SNEGSKA (reference sequence). Trimming removed 0 bases from V and 2 bases from J; junction bases left unmatched: 9. This CDR3 is 17 amino acids long. The CDR3 bases are TGCAGTGCTAGAGATGAGCAAGGGACTAGTCCCTACAATGAGCAGTTCTTC. Translated: CSARDEQGTSPYNEQFF.

The chain joins TRBV4-2 to TRBJ2-7; D gene ambiguous. V lost 1 base and J lost 6, with 13 bases in between. Looked up from germline, CDR1 is LGHNA and CDR2 is YNFKEQ. The CDR3 length is 14 residues. CDR3 region: CASSQVGQVVEQYF. DNA for the CDR3: TGTGCCAGCAGCCAAGTGGGTCAGGTAGTCGAGCAGTACTTC.

This clonotype was found once. The rearrangement links TRBV2 to TRBJ2-7; TRBD2 agrees at 8 bases. The CDR3 is 16 amino acids. Trimming cost V 3 bases and J 4 bases; bases outside gene matches: 11. Germline V gene lookup returns CDR1 SNHLY and CDR2 FYNNEI. The CDR3 loop reads CASSDGLAGPPYEQYF. DNA for the CDR3: TGTGCCAGCAGTGACGGTCTAGCGGGTCCTCCTTACGAGCAGTACTTC.

The chain links TRBV12-3 or TRBV12-4 to TRBJ2-3; 7 nucleotides agree with TRBD2. The CDR3 sequence is 15 residues long. V was clipped by 3 bases and J by 0 bases; unmatched bases: 3. The CDR3 DNA reads as TGTGCCAGCAGTTTCCTAGCGGCTAGCACAGATACGCAGTATTTT. It encodes CASSFLAASTDTQYF.

The V call is TRBV15, the J call TRBJ1-2, with D perhaps matching TRBD1 (6 bases). V lost 5 bases to trimming and J lost 9 bases, with 16 bases between them. Germline V lookup: CDR1 LNHNV, CDR2 YYDKDF (reference sequence). This CDR3 has 13 residues. CDR3 sequence: CATSAGFRGSYTF. CDR3 nucleotide sequence: TGTGCCACCAGCGCTGGGTTTAGGGGGAGCTACACCTTC. The full variable domain, in which reference TRBV15 and TRBJ1-2 provide the parts outside the CDR3, is DAMVIQNPRYQVTQFGKPVTLSCSQTLNHNVMYWYQQKSSQAPKLLFHYYDKDFNNEADTPDNFQSRRPNTSFCFLDIRSPGLGDTAMYLCATSAGFRGSYTFGSGTRLTVV.